This passage covers 18 T cell receptor beta chains from one sample sequenced in a study of CD8+ T cells in alopecia areata. Reverse transcribed after extraction, RNA yielded cDNA as the sequencing template. Assay used: immunoSEQ multiplex PCR; TCRdb lists only in-frame clones, some missing. The table lists roughly 250,000 clones, 45% to 70% of them singletons. Treatment of the sample: oral pan-JAK inhibitor, 5-10 mg twice daily. The sample consisted of CD4+ T cells sorted from blood, taken at approximately week 51, from a patient treated with tofacitinib. Source of these receptors: a human donor with alopecia areata.

The DNA of the CDR3 is TGTGCCAGCAGCTCTAGTGGGACAGTGGGAAGGACCCAGTACTTC. Its translation is CASSSSGTVGRTQYF. V is TRBV9 and J is TRBJ2-5, with 7 nucleotides matching TRBD1. CDR3 length: 15 amino acids. Germline V gene sequence: CDR1 SGDLS, CDR2 YYNGEE. V dropped 4 bases and J dropped 7; count of bases not matched to a gene: 13.

V is TRBV6-6 and J is TRBJ2-7, with TRBD1 as a possible D gene (6 bases). V was shortened by 4 bases and J by 5 bases, with 12 bases between the two germline ends. The germline CDR1 and CDR2 sequences are MNHNY and SVGAGI (reference sequence). The CDR3 contains 13 residues. The CDR3 here is CASSSGTPHEQYF. Here the CDR3 DNA reads TGTGCCAGCAGTTCAGGGACACCCCACGAGCAGTACTTC.

This clone came up once. Other DNA sequences in this sample translate to the same CDR3. The CDR3 sequence: CAWSVRDTEAFF. The CDR3 DNA sequence: TGTGCCTGGAGTGTACGGGACACTGAAGCTTTCTTT. The gene calls are TRBV30 and TRBJ1-1; D unclear. Trimming shortened V by 0 bases and J by 3 bases, and 5 bases separated the two germline ends. The CDR3 is 12 residues long. The germline V gene encodes CDR1 GTSNPN and CDR2 SVGIG (reference sequence).

The chain couples TRBV4-2 to TRBJ1-6, with D unclear. The CDR3 contains 14 residues. V lost 0 bases and J lost 10, with 10 bases in between. CDR1 LGHNA and CDR2 YNFKEQ come from the germline V gene. CDR3 sequence (DNA): TGTGCCAGCAGCCAAGAAATGGGTCTCTCACCCCTCCACTTT. Its translation: CASSQEMGLSPLHF.

V usage is TRBV29-1 and J usage is TRBJ2-3; D uncertain. CDR3 length equals 13 residues. With 6 bases removed from V and 0 bases from J, the gap between germline ends came to 10 bases. CDR1 and CDR2 (germline): SQVTM, ANQGSEA. The CDR3 DNA is TGCAGCGTCGAGCCAGCTAGCACAGATACGCAGTATTTT. The encoded protein is CSVEPASTDTQYF.

The gene calls are TRBV6-1 and TRBJ2-3; tentatively, D is TRBD2 (6 bases). In germline, CDR1 is MNHNS, CDR2 SASEGT. CDR3 length equals 15 residues. V was clipped by 6 bases and J by 0 bases, with 13 bases between them. The chain's CDR3 is CASRTAGTSTDTQYF. The CDR3 region has the DNA TGTGCCAGCAGGACCGCGGGAACTAGCACAGATACGCAGTATTTT.

The V and J genes are TRBV29-1 and TRBJ2-5, with 8 bases identical to TRBD2. The CDR3 extends over 13 amino acids. Germline CDR1 reads SQVTM; CDR2 reads ANQGSEA. V lost 7 bases to trimming and J lost 5 bases; unmatched junction nucleotides: 9. The CDR3 protein is CSAGLALWETQYF. For the CDR3, the DNA is TGCAGCGCCGGACTAGCCTTATGGGAGACCCAGTACTTC.

This clone appeared a single time. The V and J genes are TRBV25-1 and TRBJ2-5; unclear D gene. From germline, CDR1 is MGHDK and CDR2 SYGVNS. This CDR3 is 11 amino acids long. Trimming stripped 4 bases from V and 3 bases from J, with 3 bases between. CDR3 coding DNA: TGTGCCAGCAGTGCTGAAGAGACCCAGTACTTC. This encodes CASSAEETQYF.

CDR3 sequence: CASRDTGYSPLHF. The CDR3 DNA sequence: TGTGCCAGCCGGGACACTGGGTACTCACCCCTCCACTTT. The chain joins TRBV6-5 to TRBJ1-6; a weak D match, TRBD1 (6 bases). This CDR3 contains 13 residues. V shed 8 bases and J shed 10 bases, with 15 bases lying between them. Germline V gene sequence: CDR1 MNHEY, CDR2 SVGAGI.

This CDR3 is CASSRGVRETQYF. The CDR3 DNA reads TGTGCCAGCAGCAGAGGGGTTCGGGAGACCCAGTACTTC. The rearrangement uses TRBV9 and TRBJ2-5; D may be TRBD1 or TRBD2 (5 bases each). Germline V gene sequence: CDR1 SGDLS, CDR2 YYNGEE. The CDR3 spans 13 residues. Deletions cut 4 bases from V and 5 bases from J, with 12 bases between.

This chain connects TRBV6-6 to TRBJ1-2; D is undetermined. The germline gives CDR1 MNHNY, CDR2 SVGAGI (reference sequence). The CDR3 totals 12 residues. V was trimmed by 6 bases and J by 4 bases, leaving 9 bases between them. In nucleotides, the CDR3 is TGTGCCAGCAGCAACGTCCCCTATGGCTACACCTTC. This translates into CASSNVPYGYTF.

In its sample, this clone was seen a few times. CDR3 in amino acids: CASSLDGYSYEQYF. The CDR3 bases are TGTGCCAGCTCGCTCGACGGATACTCCTACGAGCAGTACTTC. The chain joins TRBV18 to TRBJ2-7, with unresolved D. Germline CDR1 and CDR2: KGHSH and LQKENI. Trimming cost V 6 bases and J 0 bases, with 12 bases left between them. The CDR3 loop spans 14 amino acids.

The chain employs TRBV29-1 and TRBJ2-7; D call uncertain. The CDR3 runs to 14 residues. Trimming left V 4 bases short and J 2 bases short, with 15 bases between. The germline V gene encodes CDR1 SQVTM and CDR2 ANQGSEA. Here the CDR3 reads CSVVVDAYTYEQYF. The CDR3 DNA reads as TGCAGCGTTGTTGTGGACGCCTACACCTACGAGCAGTACTTC.

Concerning this clone itself: The same CDR3 also results from other DNA sequences found in this sample. The chain recombines TRBV7-9 with TRBJ1-1, with TRBD1 as a possible D gene (5 bases). Deletions cut 8 bases from V and 1 base from J, with 11 bases between. The CDR3 runs to 13 residues. CDR1 and CDR2 (germline): SEHNR, FQNEAQ (reference sequence). In DNA, the CDR3 is TGTGCCAGCTCATCTCAGGGGAACACTGAAGCTTTCTTT. Translating gives CASSSQGNTEAFF.

This clone was seen a handful of times. This sequence joins TRBV29-1 and TRBJ2-7; TRBD1 agrees at 12 bases. Germline lookup yields CDR1 SQVTM and CDR2 ANQGSEA. CDR3 length: 14 amino acids. DNA of the CDR3: TGCACCCCATGTCGGGACAGGGGGCTGAACGAGCAGTACTTC. Translated, it gives CTPCRDRGLNEQYF.

The sample holds a few counts of this clone. The same CDR3 also results from other DNA sequences found in this sample. The V gene is TRBV5-1, the J gene TRBJ2-5; D is ambiguous. The germline V gene encodes CDR1 SGHRS and CDR2 YFSETQ. The CDR3 spans 11 residues. V lost 4 bases, J lost 1 base, and 2 bases lay in between. The CDR3 is CASSSQETQYF. The CDR3, as DNA: TGCGCCAGCAGCAGCCAAGAGACCCAGTACTTC.

This chain links TRBV27 with TRBJ2-3; D may match TRBD1 or TRBD2 (6 bases each). This CDR3 contains 14 residues. CDR1 and CDR2 from the germline V gene are MNHEY and SMNVEV (reference sequence). V dropped 3 bases and J dropped 2 bases, with 9 bases sitting between them. The CDR3 spells CASSFGGPTDTQYF. The DNA for the CDR3 is TGTGCCAGCAGTTTTGGGGGGCCCACAGATACGCAGTATTTT.

The chain uses TRBV29-1 and TRBJ2-6, with D possibly being TRBD1 (5 bases). CDR1 and CDR2 from the germline V gene are SQVTM and ANQGSEA. The CDR3 consists of 12 residues. The V end lost 7 bases, the J end lost 1 base, and 5 bases lay between the germline ends. The CDR3 coding sequence is TGCAGCGCAGGGTCTGGGGCCAACGTCCTGACTTTC. Translation gives CSAGSGANVLTF.